The present entry profiles one T cell receptor (beta chain) with its context. This entry belongs to a study of blood T cell repertoires in COVID-19. Study details: Donors in the United States, Italy and Spain gave samples during acute or convalescent COVID-19. Nucleic acid was either cDNA or gDNA, and it came from T cells, B-cell-depleted T cells, or PBMCs.

Original handling: Estimation of nucleated cell counts was performed using reference gene primer amplification. Sequenced by immunoSEQ multiplex PCR; TCRdb stores in-frame clones only, minus some. V and J calls and clone size are given by that table; D and trimming were obtained from the DNA. There are a few hundred thousand clones in the sample; approximately 89% occur only once, and roughly 4.8% lies in the top ten. The germline CDR1 and CDR2 sequences are LNHDA and SQIVND (reference sequence). After removal of 5 bases from V and 7 bases from J, the junction contained 5 bases not matched to a gene. The CDR3 covers 14 residues.

J is TRBJ1-2 and V is TRBV19; 12 nucleotides match TRBD1. The receptor comes from a woman aged 40 to 50 who had recovered from COVID-19. Material: peripheral blood. The CDR3 loop reads CASSWDRGLGGYTF. The CDR3 DNA is TGTGCCAGTAGTTGGGACAGGGGGCTCGGTGGCTACACCTTC.